A selection of T cell receptor beta chains follows, all from one sample in a study of control samples from healthy donors and cancer patients. Some clones are missing from TCRdb's copy, which holds only in-frame ones; the method was immunoSEQ multiplex PCR. The sample has 75,000 to 95,000 clones; approximately 84% are singletons. The sequencing input was PBMCs. The receptors were sampled from a man aged 65 to 79 with lung cancer. CDR3s include the opening cysteine and the closing phenylalanine or tryptophan. A D gene is named only where the DNA matches it firmly. Size is stated for part of the rows, as once, few or many counts, or as a class when the clone is expanded.

.	TRBV28	TRBJ1-6	.	TGTGCCAGCAGACTGCGGAATTCACCCCTCCACTTT	CASRLRNSPLHF
few	TRBV27	TRBJ1-2	TRBD1	TGTGCCAGCAGGCCAGACAGGGGGAGGTATGGCTACACCTTC	CASRPDRGRYGYTF
.	TRBV11-2	TRBJ2-5	.	TGTGCCAGCAGCTATGGGACACTGGGGGCCCAGTACTTC	CASSYGTLGAQYF
.	TRBV18	TRBJ1-3	.	TGTGCCAGCTCACCGGTTCTTGAATTATCTGGAAACACCATATATTTT	CASSPVLELSGNTIYF
few	TRBV11-1	TRBJ2-7	.	TGTGCCAGCTTAGGTAGGGTGTACGAGCAGTACTTC	CASLGRVYEQYF
few	TRBV6-5	TRBJ1-1	.	TGTGCCAGCAGCCGAAGGTTTGGGAACACTGAAGCTTTCTTT	CASSRRFGNTEAFF
.	TRBV30	TRBJ1-1	TRBD1	TGTGCCTGGAGTGTACCCGCGGGACAGTTAAACACTGAAGCTTTCTTT	CAWSVPAGQLNTEAFF
.	TRBV6-5	TRBJ2-7	TRBD2	TGTGCCACCCACAAGCGGGGGGCCGTTTACGAGCAGTACTTC	CATHKRGAVYEQYF
.	TRBV9	TRBJ1-6	.	TGTGCCAGCAGCGTAGAAGGGCTTACCCTCCACTTT	CASSVEGLTLHF
.	TRBV7-6	TRBJ1-1	TRBD1	TGTGCCAGCAGCTTAAGCAGGGGGAGTGAAGCTTTCTTT	CASSLSRGSEAFF
.	TRBV7-2	TRBJ2-1	TRBD2	TGTGCCAGCAGGAGGACTAGCGGAAAAAATGAGCAGTTCTTC	CASRRTSGKNEQFF
once	TRBV14	TRBJ2-1	.	TGTGCCAGCAGCCAAGATTACAGCGCTTCCTACAATGAGCAGTTCTTC	CASSQDYSASYNEQFF
.	TRBV9	TRBJ2-2	.	TGTGCCAGCAGCGTCCAATCGGGAAACACCGGGGAGCTGTTTTTT	CASSVQSGNTGELFF
.	TRBV5-1	TRBJ2-1	.	TGCGCCAGCAGCTTGGTCTCCGAGGTAAATGAGCAGTTCTTC	CASSLVSEVNEQFF
.	TRBV9	TRBJ1-1	.	TGTGCCAGCAGCGTAGCGCAGGGGAACACTGAAGCTTTCTTT	CASSVAQGNTEAFF
few	TRBV5-1	TRBJ2-3	.	TGCGCCAGCAGCTATGGGACTCGCACAGATACGCAGTATTTT	CASSYGTRTDTQYF
.	TRBV6-5	TRBJ2-7	.	TGTGCGACCAGAAGGGTGCCTAGTTGGGAGCAGTACTTC	CATRRVPSWEQYF
.	TRBV28	TRBJ1-6	.	TGTGCCAGCAGTTCCGCTTCCTGGTCCTATAATTCACCCCTCCACTTT	CASSSASWSYNSPLHF
.	TRBV10-2	TRBJ1-2	TRBD1	TGCGCCAGCAGTGACCTTATCTCAGGGGGCTCATATGGCTACACCTTC	CASSDLISGGSYGYTF
.	TRBV18	TRBJ2-5	.	TGTGCCAGCTCACCACCGGGTGGAGAGACCCAGTACTTC	CASSPPGGETQYF
.	TRBV12-5	TRBJ2-6	.	TGTGCTAGTGCCATTCTTCCACAGGGAGTGGATGGGGCCAACGTCCTGACTTTC	CASAILPQGVDGANVLTF
.	TRBV9	TRBJ2-5	TRBD2	TGTGCCAGCAGCGCTGGGGGGGTGAAAGAGACCCAGTACTTC	CASSAGGVKETQYF
.	TRBV6-1	TRBJ1-2	.	TGTGCCAGCAGTGAAGGGGTAGGGGTCCTAGGCTACACCTTC	CASSEGVGVLGYTF
.	TRBV5-8	TRBJ2-7	TRBD1	TGTGCCAGCAGCTGGGACAGGGGTTACGAGCAGTACTTC	CASSWDRGYEQYF
.	TRBV29-1	TRBJ1-1	TRBD1	TGCAGCGTTTCACAAATGGACAGGTTAGTTCAAGCTTTCTTT	CSVSQMDRLVQAFF
.	TRBV3-1/TRBV3-2	TRBJ2-7	.	TGTGCCAGCAGCCAAGGAGGCGTGGGGGAGCAGTACTTC	CASSQGGVGEQYF
.	TRBV30	TRBJ1-1	TRBD1	TGTGCCTGGAGTGTCCAGGGGGTAAGAACTGAAGCTTTCTTT	CAWSVQGVRTEAFF
.	TRBV20-1	TRBJ1-1	.	TGCAGTGCTCCTAGGAGTGTTGAAGCTTTCTTT	CSAPRSVEAFF
.	TRBV6-2/TRBV6-3	TRBJ2-2	.	TGTGCCAGCAGTCGGGCTAGCGTTACGAACACCGGGGAGCTGTTTTTT	CASSRASVTNTGELFF
.	TRBV29-1	TRBJ1-4	.	TGCAGCGTTGTTAGGGATGGGGCAGCTAATGAAAAACTGTTTTTT	CSVVRDGAANEKLFF